The next 27 T cell receptor beta chains were all read from a single sample in a study of pediatric ulcerative colitis. During colonoscopy, one to two rectal pinch biopsies were collected. Clones were sequenced by immunoSEQ multiplex PCR, and TCRdb holds only the in-frame ones, with some missing. This sample has 40,000 to 60,000 clones, with about 78% found just once. The sequenced sample consisted of gut tissue. These receptors were taken from a girl between 10 and 17 years old with moderate ulcerative colitis.

This chain connects TRBV6-1 to TRBJ1-5; tentatively, D is TRBD1 (6 bases). Trimming removed 6 bases at V and 5 bases at J, with 11 bases between. The CDR3 contains 13 residues. Germline V gives CDR1 MNHNS, CDR2 SASEGT. The CDR3 loop is CASRDHRDQPQHF. DNA for the CDR3: TGTGCCAGCAGAGATCACAGGGATCAGCCCCAGCATTTT.

The rearrangement links TRBV25-1 to TRBJ1-1; the D is unclear. The CDR3 loop spans 14 amino acids. Trimming took off 4 bases at V and 4 bases at J, with 13 bases between the two ends. CDR1 MGHDK and CDR2 SYGVNS come from the germline V gene. This chain's CDR3 is CASSARTWGTEAFF. The CDR3 nucleotides read TGTGCCAGCAGTGCAAGGACCTGGGGCACTGAAGCTTTCTTT.

CDR3 bases: TGTGCCAGCAGCCAAGCCCGGATTAGGACAGGCCCTATGGGCTACACCTTC. Translation: CASSQARIRTGPMGYTF. The chain couples TRBV14 to TRBJ1-2, with 7 bases lining up with TRBD1. J was trimmed by 8 bases and V by 1 base; bases with no gene match: 16. Looked up from germline, CDR1 is SGHDN and CDR2 is FVKESK. The CDR3 is 17 residues long. The full variable domain, with the rest looked up from reference TRBV14 and TRBJ1-2, is EAGVTQFPSHSVIEKGQTVTLRCDPISGHDNLYWYRRVMGKEIKFLLHFVKESKQDESGMPNNRFLAERTGGTYSTLKVQPAELEDSGVYFCASSQARIRTGPMGYTFGSGTRLTVV.

V usage is TRBV15 and J usage is TRBJ2-2; D call uncertain. The germline V and J ends were trimmed by 5 bases and 4 bases, with 5 bases remaining between them. The CDR3 covers 12 residues. Germline CDR1 reads LNHNV; CDR2 reads YYDKDF (reference sequence). This CDR3 reads CATSRSTGELFF. CDR3 sequence (DNA): TGTGCCACCAGCCGGAGCACCGGGGAGCTGTTTTTT.

This chain links TRBV6-5 with TRBJ2-3, with 9 bases identical to TRBD2. V gave up 6 bases and J gave up 5 bases; unmatched junction bases: 9. CDR1 and CDR2 (germline): MNHEY, SVGAGI. The CDR3 covers 15 residues. The CDR3 DNA reads as TGTGCCAGCAGCGGGACTAGCTTAGGAGAAGATACGCAGTATTTT. Protein: CASSGTSLGEDTQYF.

The V call is TRBV19, the J call TRBJ2-1; 10 bases map to TRBD1. The V gene end was trimmed by 11 bases and the J gene end by 7 bases; junction bases not matched to a gene: 8. This CDR3 spans 13 amino acids. The germline V gene encodes CDR1 LNHDA and CDR2 SQIVND (reference sequence). CDR3 in amino acids: CAVDRGLGNEQFF. The DNA for the CDR3 is TGTGCCGTAGACAGGGGGCTAGGGAATGAGCAGTTCTTC.

The rearrangement uses TRBV21-1 and TRBJ1-3; the D call of TRBD1 is as the table states it, not checked on the DNA. TRBV21-1 is a recognized pseudogene. The CDR3 extends over 15 amino acids. For the CDR3, the DNA is TGTGCCAGCAGCAGCAGGGGGCAGGTTGGAAACACCATATATTTT. Translating gives CASSSRGQVGNTIYF.

V usage is TRBV6-1 and J usage is TRBJ2-2; D uncertain. V dropped 8 bases and J dropped 3 bases, with 13 bases sitting between them. Germline V gives CDR1 MNHNS, CDR2 SASEGT. The length of the CDR3 is 14 residues. In DNA form, the CDR3 reads TGTGCCAGCGGGCATGTGGCCTACACCGGGGAGCTGTTTTTT. It codes for CASGHVAYTGELFF.

The chain combines TRBV30 with TRBJ1-2, with D unclear. The V end lost 2 bases, the J end lost 4 bases, and 14 bases lay between the germline ends. CDR1 is GTSNPN, CDR2 SVGIG, per germline (reference sequence). The CDR3 contains 14 residues. As DNA, the CDR3 is TGTGCCTGGAGTTCCTTAGGGCTGGGCTATGGCTACACCTTC. Translation gives CAWSSLGLGYGYTF. The variable domain in full, completed from reference TRBV30 and TRBJ1-2, reads SQTIHQWPATLVQPVGSPLSLECTVEGTSNPNLYWYRQAAGRGLQLLFYSVGIGQISSEVPQNLSASRPQDRQFILSSKKLLLSDSGFYLCAWSSLGLGYGYTFGSGTRLTVV.

V is TRBV7-2 and J is TRBJ2-2; no clear D. V lost 5 bases to trimming and J lost 2 bases, with 9 bases between them. The CDR3 has 14 amino acids. CDR1 and CDR2 from the germline V gene are SGHTA and FQGNSA. The CDR3 region has the DNA TGTGCCAGCAGCCCCGTGGGAAACACCGGGGAGCTGTTTTTT. It specifies CASSPVGNTGELFF.

With respect to this clone: Other nucleotide sequences from this sample produce the same CDR3. The genes are TRBV5-1 and TRBJ1-6; the D is unclear. The CDR3 sequence is 14 residues long. CDR1 SGHRS and CDR2 YFSETQ come from the germline V gene. V was clipped by 0 bases and J by 9 bases, with 10 bases between them. The CDR3: CASSLAGKGSPLHF. DNA of the CDR3: TGCGCCAGCAGCTTGGCCGGAAAGGGTTCACCCCTCCACTTT.

The chain combines TRBV9 with TRBJ2-7; TRBD2 matches at 8 bases. J lost 2 bases, V lost 0 bases, and 1 base had no gene match. The CDR3 extends over 14 amino acids. Germline CDR1 SGDLS, CDR2 YYNGEE. The DNA of the CDR3 is TGTGCCAGCAGCGTAGGGACTAGCCCCTACGAGCAGTACTTC. Translated: CASSVGTSPYEQYF.

This clone was seen a single time. The chain links TRBV7-8 to TRBJ2-1; 8 bases line up with TRBD1. The V gene end was trimmed by 3 bases and the J gene end by 0 bases; junction bases not matched to a gene: 1. Germline values: CDR1 SGHVS, CDR2 FQNEAQ. This CDR3 is 15 amino acids long. Here the CDR3 reads CASSFGQGSYNEQFF. The CDR3 bases are TGTGCCAGCAGCTTCGGACAGGGCTCCTACAATGAGCAGTTCTTC.

The chain is built from TRBV5-4 and TRBJ2-5; 8 nucleotides match TRBD1. Germline V gene lookup returns CDR1 SGHNT and CDR2 YYREEE (reference sequence). V shed 4 bases and J 5 bases; nucleotides not matched to a gene: 4. The CDR3 spans 13 residues. The CDR3: CASSQGALETQYF. The CDR3 nucleotides are TGTGCCAGCAGCCAGGGGGCTCTGGAGACCCAGTACTTC. The full variable domain, completed using reference TRBV5-4 and TRBJ2-5, is ETGVTQSPTHLIKTRGQQVTLRCSSQSGHNTVSWYQQALGQGPQFIFQYYREEENGRGNFPPRFSGLQFPNYSSELNVNALELDDSALYLCASSQGALETQYFGPGTRLLVL.

This clone was observed a few times. This chain joins TRBV6-6 and TRBJ1-5, with a possible D match to TRBD1 (5 bases). The germline CDR1 and CDR2 sequences are MNHNY and SVGAGI (reference sequence). This CDR3 has 13 amino acids. V was shortened by 6 bases and J by 5 bases, with 11 bases between the two germline ends. The CDR3 sequence is CASSLRGYQPQHF. The CDR3 nucleotides read TGTGCCAGCAGCCTAAGGGGCTATCAGCCCCAGCATTTT.

The CDR3 protein is CSVEELRQSQYF. The CDR3 DNA is TGCAGCGTTGAAGAACTTCGACAGTCGCAGTATTTT. This rearrangement joins TRBV29-1 to TRBJ2-3; weak D call: TRBD1 (5 bases). V was shortened by 0 bases and J by 10 bases, with 11 bases between the two germline ends. This CDR3 has 12 residues. Germline V CDR1 and CDR2: SQVTM, ANQGSEA.

The chain carries TRBV5-1 and TRBJ2-2; D perhaps matches TRBD2 (6 bases). Germline V gene sequence: CDR1 SGHRS, CDR2 YFSETQ. CDR3 length: 16 amino acids. V lost 6 bases, J lost 5 bases, and 20 bases lay in between. CDR3 protein: CASTATGDRGTGELFF. Here the CDR3 DNA reads TGCGCCAGCACCGCCACGGGGGATCGAGGGACCGGGGAGCTGTTTTTT.

The chain is built from TRBV28 and TRBJ2-7; 11 bases are shared with TRBD2. The CDR3 runs to 16 residues. The germline V gene encodes CDR1 MDHEN and CDR2 SYDVKM. The J segment lost 0 bases and the V segment lost 6 bases, leaving 7 bases of the junction unmatched. The CDR3 DNA follows: TGTGCCAGCAGACCCGCGGGACTAGCGGCCTCCTACGAGCAGTACTTC. Translated, it gives CASRPAGLAASYEQYF. The full variable domain, with the rest looked up from reference TRBV28 and TRBJ2-7, is DVKVTQSSRYLVKRTGEKVFLECVQDMDHENMFWYRQDPGLGLRLIYFSYDVKMKEKGDIPEGYSVSREKKERFSLILESASTNQTSMYLCASRPAGLAASYEQYFGPGTRLTVT.

This rearrangement joins TRBV5-4 to TRBJ1-2; D not certain. The V gene lost 1 base and the J gene lost 7 bases, with 14 bases spanning the gap. The germline V gene encodes CDR1 SGHNT and CDR2 YYREEE (reference sequence). CDR3 size: 14 residues. The CDR3 here is CASSLSSGSGGYTF. CDR3 in DNA: TGTGCCAGCAGCTTGAGTTCGGGTTCGGGTGGCTACACCTTC.

This clone has more than one count but fewer than ten. J is TRBJ1-3 and V is TRBV2; 7 bases match TRBD1. The CDR3 is made up of 16 amino acids. J lost 0 bases, V lost 7 bases, and 9 bases had no gene match. Germline V lookup: CDR1 SNHLY, CDR2 FYNNEI. The CDR3 DNA is TGTGCCAGCAAGAGACAGGGTGCAAACTCTGGAAACACCATATATTTT. Its translation: CASKRQGANSGNTIYF.

Relative to its sample, this clone is medium-sized. This chain connects TRBV27 to TRBJ1-5, with D hard to call. The CDR3 covers 13 residues. V lost 4 bases to trimming and J lost 5 bases, with 9 bases between them. The V gene's germline CDR1 is MNHEY and CDR2 SMNVEV (reference sequence). This chain's CDR3 is CASSSADHQPQHF. The CDR3 DNA reads TGTGCCAGCAGTTCGGCAGACCATCAGCCCCAGCATTTT.

A few counts support this clone. The chain joins TRBV16 to TRBJ2-1; D remains unclear. Between the trimmed V and J ends, which lost 3 bases and 6 bases, there was a span of 12 bases. The germline CDR1 and CDR2 sequences are KGHSY and FQNENV. The CDR3 is made up of 14 amino acids. CDR3 amino acids: CASSQVKLSNEQFF. The CDR3, as DNA: TGTGCCAGCAGCCAGGTGAAGTTAAGCAATGAGCAGTTCTTC.

This clone occurred once. The rearrangement joins TRBV27 to TRBJ2-2, with a weak D call TRBD2 (6 bases). In germline, CDR1 is MNHEY, CDR2 SMNVEV (reference sequence). This CDR3 has 14 residues. V lost 2 bases and J lost 6, with 10 bases in between. The CDR3 protein is CASSLEWGAGELFF. The CDR3 bases are TGTGCCAGCAGTTTAGAATGGGGGGCCGGGGAGCTGTTTTTT.

The chain couples TRBV19 to TRBJ1-5; D is unclear. Germline CDR1 is LNHDA and CDR2 is SQIVND (reference sequence). V was pared by 7 bases and J by 1 base, with 17 bases between. The CDR3 is 16 amino acids. Here the CDR3 DNA reads TGTGCCAGTATGAGAGGCCTGGCATTGAGCAATCAGCCCCAGCATTTT. It encodes CASMRGLALSNQPQHF.

This clone was counted only a few times. This chain uses TRBV2 with TRBJ1-5; 11 bases line up with TRBD1. The J segment lost 6 bases and the V segment lost 5 bases, leaving 3 bases of the junction unmatched. The CDR3 is 14 residues long. Germline values: CDR1 SNHLY, CDR2 FYNNEI. CDR3 sequence: CASSYGTGGQPQHF. CDR3 sequence (DNA): TGTGCCAGCAGTTACGGGACAGGGGGTCAGCCCCAGCATTTT.

This chain connects TRBV7-9 to TRBJ1-5, with D unclear. CDR3 length equals 12 residues. V was clipped by 5 bases and J by 11 bases, with 13 bases between them. Per the germline V gene, CDR1 is SEHNR and CDR2 is FQNEAQ (reference sequence). The CDR3 sequence is CASSPAAGAQHF. In DNA, the CDR3 is TGTGCCAGCAGCCCCGCCGCTGGGGCCCAGCATTTT. The full variable domain, in which reference TRBV7-9 and TRBJ1-5 provide the parts outside the CDR3, is DTGVSQNPRHKITKRGQNVTFRCDPISEHNRLYWYRQTLGQGPEFLTYFQNEAQLEKSRLLSDRFSAERPKGSFSTLEIQRTEQGDSAMYLCASSPAAGAQHFGDGTRLSIL.

V is TRBV28 and J is TRBJ2-2; tentative D call: TRBD2 (6 bases). Germline V lookup: CDR1 MDHEN, CDR2 SYDVKM. The V end was cut by 2 bases, the J end by 9 bases, with 10 bases between. This CDR3 has 13 residues. The CDR3 DNA is TGTGCCAGCAGTTTAGGAGGGGCCCGGGAGCTGTTTTTT. Protein sequence: CASSLGGARELFF.